The entry below describes one T cell receptor beta chain. Its antigen is undetermined. Germline V gives CDR1 GTSNPN, CDR2 SVGIG (reference sequence). With V trimmed by 2 bases and J by 9 bases, 13 bases remained unmatched. The CDR3 is 16 amino acids. BIOMED2 TRB-A/B primer pools were used in multiplex TRB PCR. TCRdb fed the multiplex PCR reads into MiXCR, producing one record per CDR3 protein. The sample lists tens of thousands of distinct CDR3 sequences; approximately 32% were seen once. These data are taken from a study of T and B cells in COVID-19 patients. Study in general: The recovered patients had mostly mild to moderate COVID-19 with outpatient management. Study-level points and caveats: Early severe-case samples and blood from mildly ill patients during symptoms were in short supply.

Each TRB amplification used roughly 250-550 ng of genomic DNA from blood. Sequenced input: blood. The sequence was obtained from a human donor who had recovered from COVID-19. This chain connects TRBV30 to TRBJ2-1; 10 bases are a match to TRBD2. The CDR3 DNA reads TGTGCCTGGAGTCCTCACCCTAGCGGGAGTGGGAGTGAGCAGTTCTTC. Amino acid sequence: CAWSPHPSGSGSEQFF.